This T cell receptor (beta chain) is drawn from a study of blood T cell repertoires in COVID-19. Study-level background: Whether acute or convalescent, the COVID-19 samples came from the United States, Italy and Spain. The cDNA or gDNA used as material had been derived from T cells, B-cell-depleted T cells, or PBMCs.

As originally analysed: Scientists estimated how many nucleated cells there were by amplifying reference gene primers. Profiling relied on immunoSEQ multiplex PCR, and the TCRdb table lists in-frame clones only, not all of them. For V, J and clone size, that table is used; D and trimming come from the DNA. There are around 260,000 clones in the sample; 88% occur only once, and 3.5% to 4.5% lies in the top ten. The CDR3 has 17 residues. Per the germline V gene, CDR1 is LGHNA and CDR2 is YNFKEQ. The junction had 8 bases not matched to a gene; V was cut back by 0 bases and J by 4 bases. The J gene is TRBJ1-3, the V gene TRBV4-2; TRBD1 agrees at 8 bases. The TCR was taken from a man aged 55 to 69 who had recovered from COVID-19. The sequencing sample was made of peripheral blood. This CDR3 reads CASSQDWTGNFGNTIYF. The CDR3 region has the DNA TGTGCCAGCAGCCAAGATTGGACAGGGAACTTCGGAAACACCATATATTTT.